This TCR beta chain was identified in a study of blood T cell repertoires in COVID-19. The table lists this clone with a count of one. The CDR3 is 19 amino acids. Trimming removed 5 bases from V and 0 bases from J; junction bases left unmatched: 13. The V gene's germline CDR1 is PRHDT and CDR2 FYEKMQ (reference sequence). Per the original data handling: It was from reference gene primer amplification that nucleated cell counts were estimated. Profiling relied on immunoSEQ multiplex PCR, and the TCRdb table lists in-frame clones only, not all of them. D and trimming were read from the DNA, whereas the V and J calls and clone size are those reported in that table. The sample contains about 480,000 clones, roughly 87% of which appear only once. Seattle's enrolled individuals joined amid active infection and were then monitored longitudinally.

This chain connects TRBV13 to TRBJ2-6, with TRBD1 identical over 7 bases. The clonotype comes from a man aged 18 to 29 with COVID-19, enrolled during active disease. Sequencing was carried out using peripheral blood. Here the CDR3 reads CASSQNTGTVSSGANVLTF. DNA for the CDR3: TGTGCCAGCAGCCAAAATACCGGGACAGTAAGCTCTGGGGCCAACGTCCTGACTTTC.